This TCR beta chain derives from a study of blood T cell repertoires in COVID-19. Across the whole study: Acute and convalescent COVID-19 samples came from the United States, Italy and Spain. The cDNA or gDNA used as material had been derived from T cells, B-cell-depleted T cells, or PBMCs.

Germline lookup yields CDR1 LNHDA and CDR2 SQIVND (reference sequence). Trimming cost V 5 bases and J 0 bases, with 8 bases left between them. This CDR3 is built from 13 residues. Per the authors' pipeline: Researchers report that nucleated cell counts were estimated from reference gene primer amplification. Clones were read by immunoSEQ multiplex PCR, and TCRdb kept only the in-frame ones, dropping some. V, J and clone size were drawn from that table, and D and trimming were deduced from the DNA. The sample has tens of thousands of clones; around 83% are singletons. The sequenced material came from peripheral blood. The V and J genes are TRBV19 and TRBJ2-7; D may be TRBD1 (6 bases). The TCR comes from a man at least 80 years old with acute or convalescent COVID-19. CDR3 residues: CASSSGHSYEQYF. The CDR3 DNA follows: TGTGCCAGTAGTTCGGGACACTCCTACGAGCAGTACTTC.